Below, 18 T cell receptor beta chains from the same sample are listed, as sequenced in a study of T cell responses to AZD1222 COVID-19 vaccine. The data were produced by immunoSEQ multiplex PCR, yet TCRdb's version contains in-frame clones alone and is incomplete. The profile shows 75,000 to 100,000 clones, 85% to 95% of them singletons. The sample consisted of peripheral blood, taken on day 0 of AZD1222 vaccination. These receptors all come from an adult in good health.

The rearrangement joins TRBV20-1 to TRBJ2-7; D ambiguous. This CDR3 contains 9 residues. The germline gives CDR1 DFQATT, CDR2 SNEGSKA (reference sequence). V was clipped by 2 bases and J by 4 bases, with 0 bases between them. CDR3 nucleotide sequence: TGCAGTGCTAGATACGAGCAGTACTTC. Its translation: CSARYEQYF.

The chain has TRBV4-1 and TRBJ1-2, with TRBD1 as a possible D gene (5 bases). V was trimmed by 3 bases and J by 0 bases, leaving 14 bases between them. Germline lookup yields CDR1 MGHRA and CDR2 YSYEKL. The CDR3 extends over 16 amino acids. CDR3 loop: CASSHLKTAANYGYTF. The CDR3 DNA sequence: TGCGCCAGCAGCCATCTTAAGACAGCCGCTAACTATGGCTACACCTTC.

The rearrangement links TRBV6-1 to TRBJ1-1; D gene uncertain. V lost 2 bases and J 0 bases, leaving 10 bases between the germline ends. Germline V lookup: CDR1 MNHNS, CDR2 SASEGT. The CDR3 sequence is 15 residues long. This chain's CDR3 is CASSENRPMNTEAFF. The CDR3 bases are TGTGCCAGCAGTGAAAATAGACCAATGAACACTGAAGCTTTCTTT.

This clone appeared a single time. The chain has TRBV29-1 and TRBJ2-7; D gene unclear. Trimming took off 7 bases at V and 6 bases at J, with 22 bases between the two ends. The CDR3 extends over 14 amino acids. Germline V gives CDR1 SQVTM, CDR2 ANQGSEA. This CDR3 is CSARVGVGTPEQYF. DNA of the CDR3: TGCAGCGCCCGGGTAGGAGTCGGAACACCCGAGCAGTACTTC.

The V and J genes are TRBV11-2 and TRBJ1-4; no clear D. From germline, CDR1 is SGHAT and CDR2 FQNNGV. Trimming pared 2 bases from V and 0 bases from J, leaving 16 bases between. The CDR3 consists of 18 residues. In nucleotides, the CDR3 is TGTGCCAGCAGCTTATCCCACTCCACGAGGGCAACTAATGAAAAACTGTTTTTT. It codes for CASSLSHSTRATNEKLFF.

The J gene is TRBJ1-2, the V gene TRBV4-2, with 8 bases fitting TRBD1. V shed 1 base and J 6 bases; nucleotides not matched to a gene: 4. Germline V gene lookup returns CDR1 LGHNA and CDR2 YNFKEQ. This CDR3 is built from 14 residues. CDR3 sequence: CASSQGQGANGYTF. CDR3 sequence (DNA): TGTGCCAGCAGCCAAGGCCAGGGGGCTAATGGCTACACCTTC.

The CDR3 DNA sequence: TGTGCCAGCAGTTATCGGGACAGGGGTTACGAGCAGTACTTC. Translating it yields CASSYRDRGYEQYF. The chain employs TRBV6-5 and TRBJ2-7, with 10 bases lining up with TRBD1. Trimming took 3 bases from V and 4 from J; bases not matched to a gene: 3. This CDR3 is 14 amino acids long. Germline values: CDR1 MNHEY, CDR2 SVGAGI.

About this clone itself: The sample has other DNA sequences that encode this CDR3 too. The chain employs TRBV3-1 (or the pseudogene TRBV3-2) and TRBJ1-2; 7 bases are shared with TRBD1. V lost 4 bases and J lost 4; bases outside the gene matches: 12. Germline lookup yields CDR1 LGHDT and CDR2 YNNKEL (reference sequence). The CDR3 has 16 amino acids. CDR3 protein: CASSRVGRGRVYGYTF. In DNA form, the CDR3 reads TGTGCCAGCAGCCGTGTGGGGAGGGGGCGAGTCTATGGCTACACCTTC.

The CDR3 reads CASSLGWAAELFF. DNA for the CDR3: TGTGCCAGCAGCTTAGGATGGGCAGCTGAACTGTTTTTT. The chain employs TRBV7-2 and TRBJ1-4; D is ambiguous. CDR1 and CDR2 (germline): SGHTA, FQGNSA. Trimming stripped 1 base from V and 12 bases from J, with 12 bases between. This CDR3 has 13 amino acids.

The chain carries TRBV30 and TRBJ1-5; D not certain. The V gene's germline CDR1 is GTSNPN and CDR2 SVGIG (reference sequence). The CDR3 runs 14 residues. V dropped 3 bases and J dropped 0 bases, with 9 bases sitting between them. Written as DNA, the CDR3 is TGTGCCTGGAGGCGGCCCTATAGCAATCAGCCCCAGCATTTT. Protein product: CAWRRPYSNQPQHF.

The chain is built from TRBV5-4 and TRBJ1-1, with TRBD1 matching over 7 bases. The CDR3 runs 13 residues. Germline CDR1 and CDR2: SGHNT and YYREEE (reference sequence). Losses at the gene ends were 4 bases for V and 5 bases for J; bases not matched to a gene: 5. CDR3 sequence reads: CASSQRQGTEAFF. CDR3 bases: TGTGCCAGCAGCCAAAGACAGGGAACTGAAGCTTTCTTT.

The chain uses TRBV19 and TRBJ2-7; the match to TRBD1 covers 9 bases. Germline-derived CDR1 and CDR2 are LNHDA and SQIVND (reference sequence). The CDR3 is 15 residues long. J was trimmed by 3 bases and V by 3 bases; bases with no gene match: 6. The CDR3 sequence is CASSITGGEVYEQYF. CDR3 coding DNA: TGTGCCAGTAGTATCACAGGGGGCGAGGTCTACGAGCAGTACTTC.

This clone has only one observation. V is TRBV13 and J is TRBJ2-2, with D uncertain. Trimming took 5 bases from V and 7 from J, leaving 14 bases between them. Germline V CDR1 and CDR2: PRHDT, FYEKMQ (reference sequence). CDR3 length: 14 residues. The CDR3 sequence: CASSRWTEGGELFF. The CDR3, as DNA: TGTGCCAGCAGCCGGTGGACGGAAGGCGGGGAGCTGTTTTTT. Filled out from reference TRBV13 and TRBJ2-2, the complete variable domain reads AAGVIQSPRHLIKEKRETATLKCYPIPRHDTVYWYQQGPGQDPQFLISFYEKMQSDKGSIPDRFSAQQFSDYHSELNMSSLELGDSALYFCASSRWTEGGELFFGEGSRLTVL.

This chain links TRBV3-1 (or the pseudogene TRBV3-2) with TRBJ1-1; D unresolved. The CDR3 length is 12 residues. V was clipped by 3 bases and J by 6 bases, with 8 bases between them. CDR1 is LGHDT, CDR2 YNNKEL, per germline (reference sequence). CDR3: CASSHRVSEAFF. The CDR3 nucleotides are TGTGCCAGCAGCCATAGGGTATCTGAAGCTTTCTTT.

The chain combines TRBV4-2 with TRBJ1-5; 8 nucleotides line up with TRBD1. The CDR3 length is 16 residues. CDR1 and CDR2 from the germline V gene are LGHNA and YNFKEQ. J lost 6 bases, V lost 1 base, and 8 bases had no gene match. CDR3 sequence (DNA): TGTGCCAGCAGCCAAGGACAATGGACAGGGAGTCAGCCCCAGCATTTT. Translation gives CASSQGQWTGSQPQHF.

The CDR3 spells CASSLDEGQNTEAFF. The CDR3 DNA reads as TGCGCCAGCAGCTTGGATGAGGGCCAGAACACTGAAGCTTTCTTT. This chain links TRBV5-1 with TRBJ1-1; unclear D gene. This CDR3 is 15 amino acids long. The V end was cut by 0 bases, the J end by 1 base, with 10 bases between. CDR1 and CDR2 (germline): SGHRS, YFSETQ. The full variable domain, with the rest looked up from reference TRBV5-1 and TRBJ1-1, is KAGVTQTPRYLIKTRGQQVTLSCSPISGHRSVSWYQQTPGQGLQFLFEYFSETQRNKGNFPGRFSGRQFSNSRSEMNVSTLELGDSALYLCASSLDEGQNTEAFFGQGTRLTVV.

The rearrangement uses TRBV11-1 and TRBJ1-4; maybe TRBD1 (6 bases). V was pared by 5 bases and J by 7 bases, with 14 bases between. There are 14 residues in the CDR3. Germline assignment: CDR1 SGHAT and CDR2 FQDESV (reference sequence). CDR3 DNA: TGTGCCAGCAGCCAACAGGGTCCTCTTGAAAAACTGTTTTTT. Its translation: CASSQQGPLEKLFF.

The chain is built from TRBV4-1 and TRBJ1-1, with a tentative D call TRBD1 (5 bases). Trimming removed 0 bases at V and 1 base at J, with 15 bases between. The CDR3 runs to 17 residues. From germline, CDR1 is MGHRA and CDR2 YSYEKL. Here the CDR3 DNA reads TGCGCCAGCAGCCAAGATCGAGGCAGGGCAGCGAACACTGAAGCTTTCTTT. Amino acid sequence: CASSQDRGRAANTEAFF.